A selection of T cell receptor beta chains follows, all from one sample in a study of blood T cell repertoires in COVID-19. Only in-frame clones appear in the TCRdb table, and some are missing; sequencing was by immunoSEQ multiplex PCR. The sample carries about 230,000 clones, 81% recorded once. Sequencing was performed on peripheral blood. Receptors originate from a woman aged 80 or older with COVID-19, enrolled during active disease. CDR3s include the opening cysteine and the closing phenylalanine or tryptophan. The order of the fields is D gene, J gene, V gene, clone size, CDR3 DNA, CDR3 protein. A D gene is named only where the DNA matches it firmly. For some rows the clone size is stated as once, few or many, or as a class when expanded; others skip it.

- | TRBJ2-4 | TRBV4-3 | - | TGCGCCAGCAGCCAAGAGACAGCCCGAAACATTCAGTACTTC | CASSQETARNIQYF
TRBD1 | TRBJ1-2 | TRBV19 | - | TGTGCCAGTAGTGCCGAGGGACAGCCGATTGGGGGCTACACCTTC | CASSAEGQPIGGYTF
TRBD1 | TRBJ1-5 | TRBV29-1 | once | TGCAGCGTTCGGACAGGGGGCCGGAATCAGCCCCAGCATTTT | CSVRTGGRNQPQHF
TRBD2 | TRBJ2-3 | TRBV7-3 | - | TGTGCCAGCAGCTTAAATAGCGGGGGGCTAGATACGCAGTATTTT | CASSLNSGGLDTQYF
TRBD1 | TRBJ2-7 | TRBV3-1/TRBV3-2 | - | TGTGCCAGCAGTTCAAAAAGGACAGGATTTTACGAGCAGTACTTC | CASSSKRTGFYEQYF
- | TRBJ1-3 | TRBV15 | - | TGTGCCACCAGCACCTATGGAAACACCATATATTTT | CATSTYGNTIYF
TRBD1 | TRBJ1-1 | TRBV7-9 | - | TGTGCCAGCAGCTCGAAGACAGGGAGTGACACTGAAGCTTTCTTT | CASSSKTGSDTEAFF
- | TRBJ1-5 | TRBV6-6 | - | TGTGCCAGCAGTAAAGGAGGGAATCAGCCCCAGCATTTT | CASSKGGNQPQHF
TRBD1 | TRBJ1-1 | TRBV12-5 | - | TGTGCTAGTGGTTTGGCTAGGACAGGGGTCACTGAAGCTTTCTTT | CASGLARTGVTEAFF
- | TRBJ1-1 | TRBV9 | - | TGTGCCAGCAGCGCGGACAGCCGAGGCACTGAAGCTTTCTTT | CASSADSRGTEAFF
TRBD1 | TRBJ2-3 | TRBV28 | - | TGTGCCAGCAAGTTTAGGGACAGGCGCACAGATACGCAGTATTTT | CASKFRDRRTDTQYF